A single sample is the source of the 3 T cell receptor beta chains below, sequenced in a study of T-cell reconstitution after alpha-beta-depleted transplantation in children. Construction of the TCRbeta library involved unique molecular identifiers. Via MiXCR, TCRdb re-called the PCR reads, giving one row per CDR3 protein. The data contain roughly 670,000 distinct CDR3 sequences, around 14% of them singletons. The sample consisted of PBMCs, taken before TCRalphabeta/CD19-depleted stem cell transplant. The receptors here all came from a girl aged 2-15 years with congenital amegakaryocytic thrombocytopenia, due to receive a stem cell transplant.

The table lists this clonotype with many counts. The chain carries TRBV2 and TRBJ2-7, with D possibly TRBD1 on 5 matching bases. V dropped 4 bases and J dropped 1 base, with 11 bases sitting between them. CDR1 SNHLY and CDR2 FYNNEI come from the germline V gene. This CDR3 is 14 amino acids long. The chain's CDR3 is CASSGGRKSYEQYF. Here the CDR3 DNA reads TGTGCCAGCAGTGGGGGCAGGAAATCCTACGAGCAGTACTTC.

This clonotype has a count of ten or more. The CDR3 nucleotides read TGCAGTGCGGATCCCTTAGGGGGGGGCAATGAGCAGTTCTTC. This gives the protein CSADPLGGGNEQFF. This sequence joins TRBV20-1 and TRBJ2-1, with D perhaps TRBD2 (7 bases). The V end lost 6 bases, the J end lost 6 bases, and 18 bases lay between the germline ends. CDR1 is DFQATT and CDR2 is SNEGSKA in the germline V gene (reference sequence). The CDR3 loop spans 14 amino acids.

The chain joins TRBV7-2 to TRBJ2-1; no reliable D call. CDR1 is SGHTA, CDR2 FQGNSA, per germline. This CDR3 comprises 15 residues. The V gene lost 4 bases and the J gene lost 0 bases, with 10 bases spanning the gap. The DNA for the CDR3 is TGTGCCAGCAGCTCGACTGTGATCTCCTACAATGAGCAGTTCTTC. Translating it yields CASSSTVISYNEQFF.